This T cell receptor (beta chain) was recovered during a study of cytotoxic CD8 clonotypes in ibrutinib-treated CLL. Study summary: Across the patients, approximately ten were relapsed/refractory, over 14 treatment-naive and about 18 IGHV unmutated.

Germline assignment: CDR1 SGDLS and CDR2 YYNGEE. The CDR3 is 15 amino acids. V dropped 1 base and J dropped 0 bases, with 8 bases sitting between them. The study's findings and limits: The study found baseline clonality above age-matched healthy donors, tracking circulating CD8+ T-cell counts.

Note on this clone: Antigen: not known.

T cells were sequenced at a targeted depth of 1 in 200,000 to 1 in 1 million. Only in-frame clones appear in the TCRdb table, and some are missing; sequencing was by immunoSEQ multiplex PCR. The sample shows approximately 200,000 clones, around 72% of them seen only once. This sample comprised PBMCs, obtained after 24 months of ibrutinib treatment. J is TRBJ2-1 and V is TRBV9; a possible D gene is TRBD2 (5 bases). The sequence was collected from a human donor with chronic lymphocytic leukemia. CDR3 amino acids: CASSVNGNSYNEQFF. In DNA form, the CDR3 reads TGTGCCAGCAGCGTAAACGGGAACTCCTACAATGAGCAGTTCTTC.